This entry lists 10 T cell receptor beta chains sequenced from one sample in a study of blood T cells in healthy people across ages. Alongside a J-beta primer mix, a sample-barcoded 5' primer served in a second PCR lasting about 7 to 11 cycles. One entry per CDR3 protein, called by TCRdb with MiXCR from the 5' RACE reads. Among around 650,000 distinct CDR3 sequences listed, roughly 32% were seen once. The material sequenced was blood. Source of these receptors: a woman of 80 years or more in good health.

This clonotype showed up just a few times. The chain is built from TRBV7-7 and TRBJ2-1; 8 bases map to TRBD1. The CDR3 has 15 amino acids. Germline V gives CDR1 SSHAT, CDR2 FNYEAQ (reference sequence). With 5 bases clipped from V and 8 bases from J, the junction kept 11 bases outside the gene matches. The CDR3, as DNA: TGTGCCAGCAGCGTGCAGGGGGCGCTGGGAGATGAGCAGTTCTTC. The encoded protein is CASSVQGALGDEQFF. The complete variable domain, with remaining parts taken from reference TRBV7-7 and TRBJ2-1, reads GAGVSQSPRYKVTKRGQDVTLRCDPISSHATLYWYQQALGQGPEFLTYFNYEAQPDKSGLPSDRFSAERPEGSISTLTIQRTEQRDSAMYRCASSVQGALGDEQFFGPGTRLTVL.

This clonotype was seen ten or more times. This chain links TRBV4-3 with TRBJ1-1; D uncertain. CDR3 length: 14 residues. V was cut by 1 base and J by 6 bases, with 12 bases left in between. CDR1 LGHNA and CDR2 YSLEER come from the germline V gene. CDR3 DNA sequence: TGCGCCAGCAGCCAAGGGCGGAGGGCCGCTGAAGCTTTCTTT. Translating gives CASSQGRRAAEAFF.

This clonotype was picked up a small number of times. The chain recombines TRBV20-1 with TRBJ2-2, with 9 bases aligning to TRBD2. CDR3 length equals 15 residues. Germline trimming cut 4 bases from V and 3 bases from J; bases unmatched to any gene: 6. Germline values: CDR1 DFQATT, CDR2 SNEGSKA (reference sequence). CDR3 region: CSAMGGGGDTGELFF. CDR3 bases: TGCAGTGCTATGGGGGGCGGGGGGGACACCGGGGAGCTGTTTTTT.

This clonotype came up many times. The genes are TRBV5-1 and TRBJ2-1; D is possibly TRBD2 (6 bases). V was cut by 3 bases and J by 3 bases, with 13 bases left in between. This CDR3 is built from 15 residues. Germline CDR1 is SGHRS and CDR2 is YFSETQ. The DNA of the CDR3 is TGCGCCAGCAGCTCGATTACCGGGGGCTACAATGAGCAGTTCTTC. This gives the protein CASSSITGGYNEQFF.

The sample holds many counts of this clonotype. The chain links TRBV27 to TRBJ2-1, with TRBD1 identical over 7 bases. The CDR3 sequence is 15 residues long. Per the germline V gene, CDR1 is MNHEY and CDR2 is SMNVEV (reference sequence). V was pared by 7 bases and J by 0 bases, with 6 bases of the junction left unmatched. The CDR3 region is CASKTGQSSYNEQFF. The CDR3 DNA is TGTGCCAGCAAAACGGGACAGTCCTCCTACAATGAGCAGTTCTTC.

This chain uses TRBV20-1 with TRBJ2-1; D is possibly TRBD2 (6 bases). The CDR3 has 14 residues. The germline gives CDR1 DFQATT, CDR2 SNEGSKA (reference sequence). V lost 5 bases to trimming and J lost 3 bases, with 14 bases between them. The CDR3 coding sequence is TGCAGTGCTCCGGAGGGCCGCCGCTACAATGAGCAGTTCTTC. Translating it yields CSAPEGRRYNEQFF.

The J gene is TRBJ2-5, the V gene TRBV12-5, with a possible D match to TRBD2 (7 bases). The CDR3 runs 13 residues. Germline V CDR1 and CDR2: LGHNT, FRNRAP. Deletions cut 4 bases from V and 4 bases from J, with 10 bases between. The DNA of the CDR3 is TGTGCTAGTGGTTGGGGGGGCAGAGAGACCCAGTACTTC. Its translation is CASGWGGRETQYF.

This clonotype was seen at least ten times. J is TRBJ2-1 and V is TRBV20-1; 7 nucleotides line up with TRBD1. The CDR3 spans 15 residues. Trimming removed 6 bases from V and 3 bases from J; junction bases left unmatched: 11. CDR1 DFQATT and CDR2 SNEGSKA come from the germline V gene (reference sequence). The CDR3 DNA is TGCAGTGCCGACACCGGGGACAGATACTACAATGAGCAGTTCTTC. It translates to CSADTGDRYYNEQFF.

The table lists this clonotype with many counts. The rearrangement uses TRBV12-3 or TRBV12-4 and TRBJ1-2; tentatively, D is TRBD1 (5 bases). With 8 bases removed from V and 5 bases from J, the gap between germline ends came to 12 bases. The CDR3 contains 12 residues. The DNA of the CDR3 is TGTGCCAGCCGGGGACTGAAGTATGGCTACACCTTC. Amino acid sequence: CASRGLKYGYTF.

This clonotype was recorded at least ten times. The chain is built from TRBV6-2 or TRBV6-3 and TRBJ2-3, with 10 bases matching TRBD2. CDR1 is MNHEY, CDR2 SVGEGT, per germline. This CDR3 has 18 residues. Trimming removed 0 bases from V and 2 bases from J; junction bases left unmatched: 8. The CDR3 nucleotides are TGTGCCAGCAGTTACTCGAGGCTAGCGGGGGCCGACACAGATACGCAGTATTTT. Translating gives CASSYSRLAGADTDTQYF.